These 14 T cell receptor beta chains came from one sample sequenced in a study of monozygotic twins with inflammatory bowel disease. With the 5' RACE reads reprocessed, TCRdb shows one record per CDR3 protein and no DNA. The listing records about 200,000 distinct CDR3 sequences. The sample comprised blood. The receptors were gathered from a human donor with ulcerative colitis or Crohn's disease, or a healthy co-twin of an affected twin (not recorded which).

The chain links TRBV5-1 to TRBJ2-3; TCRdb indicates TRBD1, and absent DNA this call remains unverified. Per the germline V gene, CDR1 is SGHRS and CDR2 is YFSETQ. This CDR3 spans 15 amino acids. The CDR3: CASSPGGQATDTQYF.

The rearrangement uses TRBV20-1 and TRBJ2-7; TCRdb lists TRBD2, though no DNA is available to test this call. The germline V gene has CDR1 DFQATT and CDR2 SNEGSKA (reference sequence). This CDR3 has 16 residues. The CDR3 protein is CSARYSGGPQGGEQYF.

The CDR3 spells CASSTGLAFTDTQYF. The V call is TRBV5-1, the J call TRBJ2-3; TCRdb outputs TRBD2, but without DNA this stays unchecked. This CDR3 is 15 amino acids long. Germline lookup yields CDR1 SGHRS and CDR2 YFSETQ.

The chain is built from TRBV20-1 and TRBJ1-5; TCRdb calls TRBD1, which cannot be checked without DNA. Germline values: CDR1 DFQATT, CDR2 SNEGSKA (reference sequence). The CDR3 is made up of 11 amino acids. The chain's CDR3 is CSAGGQGPQHF.

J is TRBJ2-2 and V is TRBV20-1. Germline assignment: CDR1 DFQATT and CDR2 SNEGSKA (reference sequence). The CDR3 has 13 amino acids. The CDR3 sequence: CSAQTTNTGELFF.

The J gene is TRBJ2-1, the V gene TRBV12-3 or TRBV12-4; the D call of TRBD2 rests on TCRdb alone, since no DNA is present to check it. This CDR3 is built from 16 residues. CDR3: CASSRFGTSGNGEQFF.

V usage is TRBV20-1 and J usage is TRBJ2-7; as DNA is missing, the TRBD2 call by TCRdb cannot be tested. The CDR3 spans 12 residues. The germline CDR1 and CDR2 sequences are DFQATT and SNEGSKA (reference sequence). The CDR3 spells CSAPGGGSEQYF.

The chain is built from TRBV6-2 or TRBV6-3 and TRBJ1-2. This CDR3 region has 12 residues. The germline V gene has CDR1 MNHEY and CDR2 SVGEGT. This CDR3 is CASTKGGVGYTF.

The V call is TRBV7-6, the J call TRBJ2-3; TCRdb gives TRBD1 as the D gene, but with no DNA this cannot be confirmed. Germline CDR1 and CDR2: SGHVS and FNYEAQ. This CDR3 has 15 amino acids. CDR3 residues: CASSLDETVTDTQYF.

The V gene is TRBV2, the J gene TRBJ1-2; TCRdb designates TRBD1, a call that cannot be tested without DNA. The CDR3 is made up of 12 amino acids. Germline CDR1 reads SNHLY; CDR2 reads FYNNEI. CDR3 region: CASLAGGNGYTF.

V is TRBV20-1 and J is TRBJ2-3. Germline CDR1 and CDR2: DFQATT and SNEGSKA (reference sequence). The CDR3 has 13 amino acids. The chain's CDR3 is CSASAESTDTQYF.

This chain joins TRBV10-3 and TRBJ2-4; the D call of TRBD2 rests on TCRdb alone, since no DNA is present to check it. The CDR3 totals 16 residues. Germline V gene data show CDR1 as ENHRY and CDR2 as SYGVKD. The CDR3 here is CAISEGEGLAKNIQYF.

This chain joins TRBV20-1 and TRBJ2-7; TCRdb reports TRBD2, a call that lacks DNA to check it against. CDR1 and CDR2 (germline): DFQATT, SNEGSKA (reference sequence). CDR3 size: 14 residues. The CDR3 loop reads CSADEGEDYYEQYF.

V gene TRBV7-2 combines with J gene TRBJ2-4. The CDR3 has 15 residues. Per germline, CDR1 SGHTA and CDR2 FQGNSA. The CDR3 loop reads CASSYIGWQDPIQYF.